This TCR beta chain derives from a study of T-cell reconstitution after alpha-beta-depleted transplantation in children. The table lists this clonotype with a few counts. Its cognate antigen is unknown. Study-level points and caveats: Expanded graft clones numbering several hundred reportedly gave rise to alpha-beta T cells about two months after transplant. Among T cells one year after transplant, newly produced cells accounted for most counts and diversity.

The authors prepared the TCRbeta library with unique molecular identifiers. Using its own MiXCR run on the PCR reads, TCRdb lists one record per CDR3 protein. Counted here are some 290,000 distinct CDR3 sequences, roughly 25% occurring once; the ten biggest clones make up over 9.5%. The CDR3 loop spans 15 amino acids. The germline V gene has CDR1 LNHNV and CDR2 YYDKDF (reference sequence). The ends were cut back, 0 bases at V and 0 bases at J, with 7 bases in the middle. The chain is built from TRBV15 and TRBJ2-3; D call uncertain. The receptor's source is a male patient younger than 18 who had a stem cell transplant for acute lymphoblastic leukemia, so the T cells may come from the graft donor. The sample here was PBMCs, mostly from graft donor cells, taken 180 days after TCRalphabeta/CD19-depleted stem cell transplant. In DNA form, the CDR3 reads TGTGCCACCAGCAGAGAGGCTGATAGCACAGATACGCAGTATTTT. This codes for CATSREADSTDTQYF.